What follows are 32 T cell receptor beta chains derived from one specimen sequenced in a study of blood T cells in healthy people across ages. For the second PCR, which ran for roughly 7 to 11 cycles, a sample-barcoded 5' primer and a J-beta primer mix were used. TCRdb reprocessed the 5' RACE reads via MiXCR and lists one record per CDR3 protein. The data hold about 1,400,000 distinct CDR3 sequences, with around 59% observed a single time. Sample: blood. These receptors were taken from a man between 18 and 35 years old in good health.

The chain is built from TRBV12-3 or TRBV12-4 and TRBJ2-3; D is possibly TRBD1 (5 bases). V lost 3 bases to trimming and J lost 2 bases, with 15 bases between them. This CDR3 spans 16 amino acids. This chain's CDR3 is CASSFDSGHPTDTQYF. In DNA, the CDR3 is TGTGCCAGCAGTTTCGACAGTGGCCACCCCACAGATACGCAGTATTTT.

The rearrangement joins TRBV29-1 to TRBJ1-2; no firm D call. CDR1 and CDR2 from the germline V gene are SQVTM and ANQGSEA. The ends were cut back, 2 bases at V and 5 bases at J, with 9 bases in the middle. This CDR3 region has 12 residues. This CDR3 reads CSVERPAYGYTF. CDR3 coding DNA: TGCAGCGTTGAAAGGCCAGCTTATGGCTACACCTTC.

This sequence joins TRBV29-1 and TRBJ2-3; D may match TRBD1 or TRBD2 (5 bases each). The CDR3 length is 15 residues. Germline CDR1 reads SQVTM; CDR2 reads ANQGSEA. Trimming removed 5 bases from V and 2 bases from J, with 17 bases in between. The CDR3 sequence: CSVSSRESNTDTQYF. The CDR3 nucleotides read TGCAGCGTTAGCTCCAGGGAGTCAAACACAGATACGCAGTATTTT.

This chain joins TRBV20-1 and TRBJ2-3; no reliable D call. CDR3 length equals 14 residues. CDR1 and CDR2 (germline): DFQATT, SNEGSKA (reference sequence). Trimming took off 7 bases at V and 11 bases at J, with 25 bases between the two ends. The DNA of the CDR3 is TGCAGTGTGTTGTCGCGTTATCCCTCCCGCGGGCAGTATTTT. Translated, it gives CSVLSRYPSRGQYF.

This chain connects TRBV19 to TRBJ2-2; no firm D call. The V and J ends lost 3 bases and 2 bases respectively, with 4 bases between them. The CDR3 runs to 13 residues. CDR1 and CDR2 from the germline V gene are LNHDA and SQIVND (reference sequence). The CDR3 DNA sequence: TGTGCCAGTAGTATTGGAAACACCGGGGAGCTGTTTTTT. It specifies CASSIGNTGELFF.

The CDR3 loop is CASSVVGGSRETQYF. The DNA of the CDR3 is TGTGCCAGCAGCGTAGTCGGCGGGAGTCGAGAGACCCAGTACTTC. The rearrangement uses TRBV9 and TRBJ2-5, with 7 positions matching TRBD2. The CDR3 sequence is 15 residues long. V dropped 0 bases and J dropped 4; count of bases not matched to a gene: 6. CDR1 and CDR2 from the germline V gene are SGDLS and YYNGEE.

The genes are TRBV4-3 and TRBJ2-3, with D possibly being TRBD2 (7 bases). Germline V gene sequence: CDR1 LGHNA, CDR2 YSLEER. V lost 0 bases, J lost 2 bases, and 12 bases lay in between. CDR3 length: 16 residues. CDR3 bases: TGCGCCAGCAGCCAAGATTTACGGGGGGCCACAGATACGCAGTATTTT. This gives the protein CASSQDLRGATDTQYF.

This clonotype was observed a handful of times. The chain employs TRBV7-9 and TRBJ1-2; 7 nucleotides agree with TRBD1. Germline CDR1 and CDR2: SEHNR and FQNEAQ (reference sequence). The CDR3 has 16 residues. V was pared by 3 bases and J by 3 bases, with 10 bases of the junction left unmatched. The CDR3 spells CASSFDEGAVDYGYTF. In nucleotides, the CDR3 is TGTGCCAGCAGCTTCGACGAGGGGGCTGTCGACTATGGCTACACCTTC.

The gene calls are TRBV18 and TRBJ2-1; no firm D call. V lost 6 bases to trimming and J lost 7 bases, with 13 bases between them. The CDR3 is 13 residues long. Per the germline V gene, CDR1 is KGHSH and CDR2 is LQKENI. In DNA form, the CDR3 reads TGTGCCAGCTCTCCTCCCTCACTTAATGAGCAGTTCTTC. Protein: CASSPPSLNEQFF.

This sequence joins TRBV6-2 or TRBV6-3 and TRBJ2-5, with a possible D match to TRBD1 (6 bases). Germline V gives CDR1 MNHEY, CDR2 SVGEGT. Trimming took 6 bases from V and 11 from J, leaving 22 bases between them. CDR3 length: 14 residues. DNA of the CDR3: TGTGCCAGCAGGACCACAGGGACCGGTAATGAGCAGTACTTC. Its translation: CASRTTGTGNEQYF.

The V and J genes are TRBV21-1 and TRBJ2-1; the D segment call TRBD2 is taken from the table without a DNA check. The J call may be faulty, since TRBJ2-7 better matches the DNA end. TRBV21-1 is marked as a pseudogene. The CDR3 has 16 residues. The CDR3 protein is CASSDSTSGAYNEQYF. For the CDR3, the DNA is TGTGCCAGCAGCGACTCCACTAGCGGGGCTTACAATGAGCAGTACTTC.

This chain joins TRBV10-3 and TRBJ2-1, with D perhaps being TRBD1 or TRBD2 (5 bases each). In germline, CDR1 is ENHRY, CDR2 SYGVKD. The CDR3 is 15 residues long. V lost 4 bases and J lost 3, with 13 bases in between. The CDR3 region is CAISGGTSYYNEQFF. The CDR3 bases are TGTGCCATCAGTGGGGGGACCTCCTACTACAATGAGCAGTTCTTC.

The rearrangement links TRBV6-2 or TRBV6-3 to TRBJ2-7; D uncertain. This CDR3 region has 13 residues. Between the trimmed V and J ends, which lost 2 bases and 3 bases, there was a span of 8 bases. The germline CDR1 and CDR2 sequences are MNHEY and SVGEGT. DNA of the CDR3: TGTGCCAGCAGTTACCCGGACGGCTACGAGCAGTACTTC. Encoded protein: CASSYPDGYEQYF.

The CDR3 is CAISGSVLADYNEQFF. CDR3 in DNA: TGTGCCATCAGTGGTAGTGTGTTAGCGGACTACAATGAGCAGTTCTTC. The chain has TRBV10-3 and TRBJ2-1, with a possible D match to TRBD2 (6 bases). V lost 4 bases and J lost 3, with 16 bases in between. This CDR3 is 16 amino acids long. Germline V gives CDR1 ENHRY, CDR2 SYGVKD.

The chain recombines TRBV25-1 with TRBJ2-7; a weak D match, TRBD2 (5 bases). V lost 1 base and J lost 2, with 9 bases in between. Germline lookup yields CDR1 MGHDK and CDR2 SYGVNS. This CDR3 is 14 amino acids long. CDR3 amino acids: CASSEFGGTYEQYF. The CDR3 DNA reads TGTGCCAGCAGTGAATTTGGAGGTACCTACGAGCAGTACTTC.

The chain links TRBV6-6 to TRBJ1-1; D not certain. V shed 1 base and J shed 6 bases, with 6 bases lying between them. Germline lookup yields CDR1 MNHNY and CDR2 SVGAGI (reference sequence). CDR3 length: 12 residues. CDR3 residues: CASSYFSAEAFF. The CDR3 bases are TGTGCCAGCAGTTACTTTTCGGCTGAAGCTTTCTTT.

This clonotype appeared a few times. The gene calls are TRBV4-1 and TRBJ2-7; D is unresolved. The V end lost 0 bases, the J end lost 3 bases, and 12 bases lay between the germline ends. Per the germline V gene, CDR1 is MGHRA and CDR2 is YSYEKL. The CDR3 has 15 residues. DNA for the CDR3: TGCGCCAGCAGCCAAGATCCCGCAGGTGTCTACGAGCAGTACTTC. Its protein product is CASSQDPAGVYEQYF.

This clonotype was detected only a few times. The rearrangement links TRBV29-1 to TRBJ2-7; TRBD2 might be the D (7 bases). This CDR3 comprises 16 residues. Germline V CDR1 and CDR2: SQVTM, ANQGSEA. Trimming stripped 8 bases from V and 2 bases from J, with 25 bases between. Here the CDR3 DNA reads TGCAGCCCGCACCCCAATAATCGGGGGGCCCCCTACGAGCAGTACTTC. Its translation is CSPHPNNRGAPYEQYF.

This clonotype was observed many times. A much larger clonotype is one base distant, so this may be a read error. CDR3 bases: TGCGCCAGCAGCCAAGCACGACGAGCGGGGGCGTACGAGCAGTACTTC. This sequence encodes CASSQARRAGAYEQYF. This chain links TRBV4-1 with TRBJ2-7, with 8 nucleotides matching TRBD2. The V segment lost 1 base and the J segment 4 bases; nucleotides outside the gene matches: 9. CDR3 length equals 16 residues. The germline CDR1 and CDR2 sequences are MGHRA and YSYEKL.

The chain joins TRBV9 to TRBJ1-1; TRBD1 is a possible D gene (6 bases). CDR3 length: 15 residues. V lost 3 bases, J lost 3 bases, and 15 bases lay in between. Germline V CDR1 and CDR2: SGDLS, YYNGEE. CDR3 sequence reads: CASSGGPGWDTEAFF. CDR3 DNA sequence: TGTGCCAGCAGCGGGGGGCCCGGGTGGGACACTGAAGCTTTCTTT.

This chain links TRBV10-3 with TRBJ2-4, with unresolved D. The J call is in doubt because the DNA end fits TRBJ2-7 better. CDR1 and CDR2 (germline): ENHRY, SYGVKD. This CDR3 region has 13 residues. The CDR3 reads CAIMDGSRFEQYF. The CDR3 nucleotides read TGTGCCATCATGGACGGGTCTCGTTTCGAGCAGTACTTC.

This chain connects TRBV14 to TRBJ2-7, with 7 bases that match TRBD2. Losses at the gene ends were 3 bases for V and 2 bases for J; bases not matched to a gene: 10. CDR1 SGHDN and CDR2 FVKESK come from the germline V gene. CDR3 length: 16 amino acids. CDR3 protein: CASSHSGSYFPYEQYF. DNA for the CDR3: TGTGCCAGCAGCCATAGCGGGTCTTACTTTCCCTACGAGCAGTACTTC. The complete variable domain, with remaining parts taken from reference TRBV14 and TRBJ2-7, reads EAGVTQFPSHSVIEKGQTVTLRCDPISGHDNLYWYRRVMGKEIKFLLHFVKESKQDESGMPNNRFLAERTGGTYSTLKVQPAELEDSGVYFCASSHSGSYFPYEQYFGPGTRLTVT.

The chain carries TRBV7-2 and TRBJ2-3; D call uncertain. V was clipped by 5 bases and J by 4 bases, with 16 bases between them. CDR1 and CDR2 from the germline V gene are SGHTA and FQGNSA. The CDR3 extends over 15 amino acids. CDR3 region: CASSPAAQRPDTQYF. CDR3 DNA: TGTGCCAGCAGCCCCGCAGCCCAGCGCCCAGATACGCAGTATTTT.

The CDR3 is CASSQVETGGYTF. In DNA form, the CDR3 reads TGTGCCAGCAGCCAAGTAGAGACGGGAGGCTACACCTTC. This chain uses TRBV14 with TRBJ1-2; D is unresolved. The CDR3 has 13 amino acids. CDR1 is SGHDN and CDR2 is FVKESK in the germline V gene. V was shortened by 1 base and J by 8 bases, with 11 bases between the two germline ends.

V and J are TRBV29-1 and TRBJ2-1; D is undetermined. The J call may be in error: the DNA end matches TRBJ2-7 better. This CDR3 region has 15 residues. Germline V lookup: CDR1 SQVTM, CDR2 ANQGSEA. The CDR3 DNA reads as TGCAGCGTTGAAGAAGGCCTGAGCTCCTACAATGAGCAGTACTTC. Its translation: CSVEEGLSSYNEQYF.

J is TRBJ2-7 and V is TRBV9; D unresolved. The J call is in doubt because the DNA end fits TRBJ2-5 better. Per the germline V gene, CDR1 is SGDLS and CDR2 is YYNGEE. The CDR3 is made up of 9 amino acids. The CDR3 DNA is TGTGCCAGCAAGGGGACCCAGTACTTC. Protein sequence: CASKGTQYF.

This chain links TRBV6-2 or TRBV6-3 with TRBJ1-5, with D unresolved. Germline lookup yields CDR1 MNHEY and CDR2 SVGEGT. The CDR3 length is 15 residues. V was trimmed by 6 bases and J by 0 bases, leaving 12 bases between them. CDR3 sequence (DNA): TGTGCCAGCAGACCAAGTTCGGGTAGCAATCAGCCCCAGCATTTT. Its protein product is CASRPSSGSNQPQHF.

This clonotype was counted between two and nine times. This chain uses TRBV12-3 or TRBV12-4 with TRBJ2-5; 7 bases line up with TRBD1. Trimming cost V 5 bases and J 3 bases; bases outside gene matches: 6. This CDR3 is 14 amino acids long. The CDR3 loop is CASSHSGTEETQYF. For the CDR3, the DNA is TGTGCCAGCAGTCACTCCGGGACAGAAGAGACCCAGTACTTC.

The chain carries TRBV4-3 and TRBJ1-2; D is possibly TRBD1 (5 bases). This CDR3 contains 15 residues. Germline V gives CDR1 LGHNA, CDR2 YSLEER. The V end lost 1 base, the J end lost 2 bases, and 11 bases lay between the germline ends. The CDR3: CASSQGVRENYGYTF. The CDR3 coding sequence is TGCGCCAGCAGCCAAGGAGTCAGGGAGAACTATGGCTACACCTTC.

The sample holds a few counts of this clonotype. The chain joins TRBV7-9 to TRBJ1-2, with 7 bases aligning to TRBD1. V dropped 7 bases and J dropped 6; count of bases not matched to a gene: 5. Germline CDR1 reads SEHNR; CDR2 reads FQNEAQ (reference sequence). The CDR3 has 12 amino acids. As DNA, the CDR3 is TGTGCCAGCAATGGACAGGAGGATGGCTACACCTTC. This codes for CASNGQEDGYTF.

The chain carries TRBV20-1 and TRBJ2-4; 8 bases match TRBD1. The CDR3 consists of 16 residues. Germline loops: CDR1 DFQATT, CDR2 SNEGSKA (reference sequence). The junction had 8 bases not matched to a gene; V was cut back by 4 bases and J by 0 bases. The CDR3 sequence is CSAIDRGNLAKNIQYF. CDR3 bases: TGCAGTGCTATTGACAGGGGAAATCTAGCCAAAAACATTCAGTACTTC.

V usage is TRBV14 and J usage is TRBJ2-5; TRBD2 is a possible D gene (5 bases). The CDR3 sequence is 13 residues long. Trimming shortened V by 3 bases and J by 7 bases, and 12 bases separated the two germline ends. The V gene's germline CDR1 is SGHDN and CDR2 FVKESK. The CDR3 bases are TGTGCCAGCAGCCACCTTGGTGGAGGGACCCAGTACTTC. Translating gives CASSHLGGGTQYF.